This T cell receptor beta chain was captured by sequencing in a study of cytomegalovirus exposure and HLA in healthy donors listed by TCRdb under 2017. Regarding the research as a whole: An earlier analysis of around 600 of the donors reported more than 250 Gb of sequence data and about 100 million unique TCR beta sequences from roughly 180 million T cells. An early release that covered 640 HLA-typed donors contained approximately 300 gigabases of sequencing data and tens of millions of unique TCR sequences. The genetic ancestry cluster associated with self-reported Caucasian donors included 80% to 90% of the approximately 430 genotyped donors. The study aimed to test whether cataloging public T cell receptors could reveal signatures of past pathogen exposure. The study profiled the T cell repertoires of 500 to 800 subjects by immunosequencing and related them to cytomegalovirus serostatus. In addition to the first cohort of 666 subjects, a separate validation cohort of approximately 130 different subjects was used. High-throughput TCR immunosequencing, statistical association of individual TCRs with disease status, and machine learning were combined to predict cytomegalovirus infection status. To study patterns of TCR occurrence, a later analysis re-analyzed previously published TCR beta repertoires from 650 to 750 donors and added high-resolution HLA genotyping. Rather than using new phenotypic data, the later analysis identified candidate immune exposures from TCR beta sequences and from how often those sequences occurred across donors. In an earlier analysis of a few hundred of the donors, high-throughput TCR beta sequencing was used to judge whether each TCR beta V gene segment behaved as functional or pseudogenic. Donor age, sex, ethnicity and CMV serostatus were compiled alongside the repertoire data. A later genetic analysis took genome-wide SNP genotypes for about 55% of the 666 donors and used that subset as a discovery cohort. Every repertoire in the discovery cohort had been generated on one and the same sequencing platform. Class I and class II HLA loci were covered by the typing at four-digit resolution. The number of donors typed differed by locus, with about 629-640 for A, B, C, DRB1 and DQB1, 522 for DQA1, 600 to 610 for DPA1, and 400 to 490 for DPB1. Because of strong linkage in the cohort, a handful of DR-DQ haplotypes were treated as single units for association and clustering. Across approximately 400 genotyped donors of the cohort, an average of approximately 240,000 unique TCR beta nucleotide sequences per donor were sequenced, and roughly a sixth of those sequences were non-productive. Beyond this particular receptor, the publication reports: A cluster of highly shared sequence variants was judged likely to represent a technical artifact of the sequencing pipeline. The authors suggested that the approach could potentially be generalized to other disease states and immunological phenotypes. The presence/absence analyses assumed that sequencing depth was roughly uniform across donors, and that assumption may not be true. Correlated functional status among segregating V segments might reflect linkage disequilibrium, but an unknown experimental factor could not be ruled out. When HLA alleles, especially DR and DQ, strongly co-occurred, attributing TCR associations to individual alleles was difficult. A later analysis found that TCR association rates varied across HLA loci, with DRB1 alleles showing the most associated TCRs and HLA-C alleles the fewest. This cohort had only TCR beta chains sequenced, and the lack of alpha or paired-chain data limited which features could be detected. In both the original and validation cohorts, the classifier was reported to diagnose cytomegalovirus status with high specificity and sensitivity. Because counts were too low, around 18 rarely observed V segments, including chromosome 9 orphons, were left out of the earlier analysis of about 500 of the donors. In a later analysis, HLA-associated TCR beta chains showed more clonal expansion and lower generation probabilities than non-associated chains that were equally common. Because some donors lacked HLA typing at each locus, the association tests relied only on the typed subset. The only immune exposure information available for the cohort was CMV serostatus. Across donors, most TCR sequences were observed very rarely, whereas some public TCRs were present in many individuals. Some IMGT-functional V segments, including TRBV6-2 and TRBV6-3, could not be distinguished by the 87-base-pair reads and were therefore excluded. In the study, approximately 150 TCR beta chains were listed as associated with cytomegalovirus. An earlier analysis of 587 of the donors showed that most TCR beta V segments appeared in productive rearrangements either about 90% or about 30% of the time, which broadly matched IMGT annotations. Compared with the approximately 670-donor mean, donors in an Asian-associated ancestry cluster had fewer N-insertions in productive TCRs, according to a later genetic analysis. V-gene and J-gene trimming of TCR beta chains was associated with a missense DCLRE1C variant in a later genetic analysis, and the association was replicated in an independent cohort. Several of the top co-occurrence clusters appeared to be linked to parvovirus B19, influenza, CMV and Epstein-Barr virus, according to a later analysis. A later analysis associated 16,951 TCR beta sequences with specific HLA alleles at a false discovery rate of 0.05. A further reported finding was that TCR beta sequences accurately predicted the HLA-A and HLA-B alleles for most subjects in the first cohort. A later analysis found that most CMV-associated TCR beta chains appeared HLA-restricted, with HLA associations seemingly driven largely by CMV exposure. In vitro tests confirmed that a few of the cytomegalovirus-associated TCR beta chains recognize cytomegalovirus antigens.

This clone has more than one count but fewer than ten. Its antigen remains unidentified. No much larger clonotype is one base removed from it; base qualities were not supplied. The CDR3 has 16 amino acids, counting the end cysteine and phenylalanine. Only the CDR3 part of the read is kept: 48 bases, read in frame from the first base. Looking up the germline V gene yields CDR1 MRHNA and CDR2 SNTAGT. V and J lose 2 bases and 6 bases, and a span of 18 bases separates them. The library was generated by the immunoSEQ multiplex PCR assay. For the multiplex PCR, a mixture combining 60 forward primers for TCR Vbeta segments and 13 reverse primers for TCR Jbeta segments was used. The CDR3 region of rearranged TCR beta genes was amplified from genomic DNA by a multiplex PCR assay. On the Illumina HiSeq System, the amplified TCR beta libraries were sequenced as 87-base-pair reads. The authors' pipeline ran thus. In a later analysis, 80 million or so unique TCR beta chains were counted across the 650 to 700 repertoires, and roughly 10 million of these chains were shared by at least two donors. Raw reads were error-corrected and collapsed into unique sequences with a nearest-neighbor algorithm that merged closely related sequences to remove PCR and sequencing errors. CDR3 sequences were aligned to IMGT reference sequences to assign V, D and J gene segments. For a sequence to be retained, a match of at least six nucleotides to both a V gene segment and a J gene segment was required. Rearrangements were called productive when the CDR3 lacked stop codons and stayed in frame with V and J; all others were non-productive. Following IMGT convention, CDR3 was defined as the stretch from the second conserved V-encoded cysteine to the conserved J-encoded phenylalanine. Sequences without an unambiguous match to a single V gene segment were excluded from the earlier analysis of almost 600 of the donors. An earlier analysis of a few hundred of the donors called V segments functional above 56.7% productive rearrangements and segregating when the between-donor standard deviation exceeded 5%. A statistical classification framework was built for diagnosing cytomegalovirus status from the catalog of TCR beta chain sequences. V and J gene assignment, in a later analysis, came from comparing TCR nucleotide sequences with IMGT/GENE-DB human TR gene sequences. In a later analysis, CDR3 sequences and most-parsimonious VDJ recombination scenarios were assigned using the TCRdist pipeline. A later analysis defined each TCR beta chain by its CDR3 amino acid sequence plus V-gene family, and excluded reads lacking a unique V-gene family. As a way to deal with suspected cross-contamination and a sequencing artifact, a later analysis dropped 640 or so nucleotide sequences that were highly shared and had low generation probability. For each public chain, a later analysis derived a clonal expansion index from normalized ranks of inferred template counts within each repertoire. Generation probabilities in a later analysis came from a VDJ recombination model fitted to out-of-frame rearrangements, and those results were checked against IGoR. A later analysis scored TCR-TCR, TCR-HLA and TCR-CMV co-occurrence with hypergeometric tests, applying a repertoire-size bias correction to TCR pairs. In a later analysis, false discovery rates were estimated by permuting HLA or CMV assignments 20 times. A later analysis grouped co-occurring TCRs with DBSCAN, adding TCRdist sequence similarity when clustering within HLA-allele-positive subsets. For co-occurrence clustering, repertoires with fewer than 30,000 or more than 120,000 public chains were excluded, along with five repertoires with anomalous nucleotide sharing. Held by TCRdb, this immuneACCESS table contains in-frame sequences only and omits some clones. Under half of the omission traces to an unresolved V gene where checked; the cause of the rest is unknown. V, J and clone size are those of that table, while D and trimming were read from the DNA. Here the sample has 110,000 or so clones; approximately 8% occur a single time. 5.5% to 7.5% of the sample belongs to the ten largest clones.

The cohort consisted of 600 to 700 healthy bone marrow donors. All cohort members were sampled while nominally healthy, although unrecorded immune exposures were likely present. The donor was CMV seropositive and was included in the group of 250 to 300 seropositive cohort members. Each donor provided a peripheral blood sample, and peripheral blood mononuclear cells were used for TCR beta sequencing. Genomic DNA extraction from the blood cell samples was performed with the Qiagen DNeasy Blood Extraction Kit. This receptor chain uses TRBV6-4 and TRBJ2-3; tentative D gene TRBD2, with 6 bases matching. This receptor was obtained from a woman aged 40-49 years in good health and CMV-seropositive. The specimen sequenced was PBMCs. The CDR3 reads CASSDRGLARGDTQYF. At the DNA level, the sequence is TGTGCCAGCAGTGACCGGGGTCTGGCGCGGGGTGATACGCAGTATTTT.